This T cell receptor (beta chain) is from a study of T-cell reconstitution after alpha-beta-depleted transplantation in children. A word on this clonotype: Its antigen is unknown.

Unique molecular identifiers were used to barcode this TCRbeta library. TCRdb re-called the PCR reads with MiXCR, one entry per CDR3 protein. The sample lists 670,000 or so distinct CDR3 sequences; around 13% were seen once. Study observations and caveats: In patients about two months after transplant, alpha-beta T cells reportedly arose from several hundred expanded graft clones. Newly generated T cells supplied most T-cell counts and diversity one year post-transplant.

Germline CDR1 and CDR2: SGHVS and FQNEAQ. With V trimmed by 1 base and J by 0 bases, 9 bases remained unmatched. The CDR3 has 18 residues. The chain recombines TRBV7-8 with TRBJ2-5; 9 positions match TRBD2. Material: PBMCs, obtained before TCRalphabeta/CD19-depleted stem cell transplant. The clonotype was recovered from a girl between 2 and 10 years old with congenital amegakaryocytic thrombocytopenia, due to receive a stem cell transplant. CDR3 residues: CASSLVIRASGNQETQYF. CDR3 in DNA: TGTGCCAGCAGCTTAGTCATTAGGGCTAGCGGGAACCAAGAGACCCAGTACTTC.